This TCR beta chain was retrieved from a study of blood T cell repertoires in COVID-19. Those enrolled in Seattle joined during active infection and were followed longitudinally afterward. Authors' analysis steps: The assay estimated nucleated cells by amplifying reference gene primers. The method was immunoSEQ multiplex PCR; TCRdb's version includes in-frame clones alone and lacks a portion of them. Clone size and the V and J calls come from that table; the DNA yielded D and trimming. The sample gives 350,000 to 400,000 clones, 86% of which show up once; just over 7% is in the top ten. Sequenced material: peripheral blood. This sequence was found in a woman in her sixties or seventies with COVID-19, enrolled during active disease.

CDR3 bases: TGTGCCAGCAGCCGTACTGAGGGCTATGGCTACACCTTC. It encodes CASSRTEGYGYTF. The chain is built from TRBV5-4 and TRBJ1-2; D is ambiguous. The germline CDR1 and CDR2 sequences are SGHNT and YYREEE (reference sequence). The V end lost 4 bases, the J end lost 4 bases, and 11 bases lay between the germline ends. CDR3 length equals 13 residues. The full variable domain, rest sourced from reference TRBV5-4 and TRBJ1-2, is ETGVTQSPTHLIKTRGQQVTLRCSSQSGHNTVSWYQQALGQGPQFIFQYYREEENGRGNFPPRFSGLQFPNYSSELNVNALELDDSALYLCASSRTEGYGYTFGSGTRLTVV.